The 27 T cell receptor beta chains presented below share a single source sample, sequenced in a study of cytomegalovirus exposure and HLA in healthy donors. The PCR contained 60 Vbeta and 13 Jbeta primers. Repertoires were generated with immunoSEQ multiplex PCR, while TCRdb's copy carries only in-frame clones and drops some. Altogether approximately 160,000 clones are present, 55% to 80% being singletons, with the ten largest covering roughly 4%. What was sequenced was PBMCs. The origin of the receptors is a woman between 18 and 29 years old in good health and CMV-seropositive.

In its sample, this clone was seen a few times. The chain combines TRBV29-1 with TRBJ1-5, with 11 bases matching TRBD1. Germline V CDR1 and CDR2: SQVTM, ANQGSEA. V shed 4 bases, J shed 3 bases, and the junction held 2 bases outside the gene matches. This CDR3 contains 14 residues. Here the CDR3 reads CSVADRGPNQPQHF. CDR3 DNA sequence: TGCAGCGTTGCGGACAGGGGGCCCAATCAGCCCCAGCATTTT.

V gene TRBV28 combines with J gene TRBJ1-5, with a possible D match to TRBD1 (5 bases). The germline V gene has CDR1 MDHEN and CDR2 SYDVKM. This CDR3 contains 15 residues. The germline V and J ends were trimmed by 5 bases and 2 bases, with 13 bases remaining between them. The CDR3 here is CASSSLGGGNQPQHF. The CDR3 region has the DNA TGTGCCAGCAGTAGTTTGGGGGGTGGCAATCAGCCCCAGCATTTT.

The chain links TRBV7-6 to TRBJ1-2; TRBD1 might be the D (5 bases). This CDR3 spans 14 amino acids. Germline V gene lookup returns CDR1 SGHVS and CDR2 FNYEAQ. The V and J ends lost 2 bases and 4 bases respectively, with 11 bases between them. The CDR3 sequence is CASSLNQGSYGYTF. CDR3 DNA: TGTGCCAGCAGCTTAAATCAGGGCTCCTATGGCTACACCTTC. The whole variable domain, filled in from reference TRBV7-6 and TRBJ1-2, reads GAGVSQSPRYKVTKRGQDVALRCDPISGHVSLYWYRQALGQGPEFLTYFNYEAQQDKSGLPNDRFSAERPEGSISTLTIQRTEQRDSAMYRCASSLNQGSYGYTFGSGTRLTVV.

The gene calls are TRBV7-6 and TRBJ2-1, with D uncertain. This CDR3 comprises 13 residues. The germline V gene has CDR1 SGHVS and CDR2 FNYEAQ. Trimming cost V 2 bases and J 2 bases, with 4 bases left between them. CDR3 region: CASSLRAYNEQFF. The CDR3, as DNA: TGTGCCAGCAGCTTAAGAGCCTACAATGAGCAGTTCTTC.

This clone was counted a few times. The chain joins TRBV28 to TRBJ2-1, with 13 nucleotides matching TRBD2. From germline, CDR1 is MDHEN and CDR2 SYDVKM. The CDR3 length is 14 residues. V shed 4 bases, J shed 8 bases, and the junction held 2 bases outside the gene matches. The CDR3 spells CASSWTSGRYEQFF. The CDR3 bases are TGTGCCAGCAGTTGGACTAGCGGGAGATATGAGCAGTTCTTC.

The chain recombines TRBV27 with TRBJ2-1; 12 nucleotides align to TRBD2. J was trimmed by 4 bases and V by 5 bases; bases with no gene match: 18. The germline CDR1 and CDR2 sequences are MNHEY and SMNVEV (reference sequence). This CDR3 has 20 amino acids. The CDR3, as DNA: TGTGCCAGCAGTCCCCGGACCCCTCTAGCGGGAGGGGGAACGTACAATGAGCAGTTCTTC. Translating it yields CASSPRTPLAGGGTYNEQFF.

This rearrangement joins TRBV10-3 to TRBJ2-6; 8 bases agree with TRBD1. The CDR3 has 14 amino acids. From germline, CDR1 is ENHRY and CDR2 SYGVKD. With V trimmed by 8 bases and J by 2 bases, 2 bases remained unmatched. Here the CDR3 DNA reads TGTGCCATCGGACAGGGTCCTGGGGCCAACGTCCTGACTTTC. Translation gives CAIGQGPGANVLTF.

This sequence joins TRBV27 and TRBJ2-1, with TRBD2 matching over 11 bases. Germline-derived CDR1 and CDR2 are MNHEY and SMNVEV (reference sequence). The CDR3 runs to 14 residues. J gave up 5 bases and V 8 bases, and 5 bases lay outside the gene matches. Here the CDR3 reads CASLALAGDNEQFF. CDR3 DNA sequence: TGTGCCAGCCTTGCACTAGCGGGGGACAATGAGCAGTTCTTC.

This clone has only one observation. V and J are TRBV7-9 and TRBJ2-1; 10 bases match TRBD2. The CDR3 totals 15 residues. Germline V gene data show CDR1 as SEHNR and CDR2 as FQNEAQ (reference sequence). Unmatched junction bases numbered 6, after V lost 1 base and J lost 9 bases. CDR3 coding DNA: TGTGCCAGCAGCTTAGTGGTAGCGGGAGGTGGTGAGCAGTTCTTC. It codes for CASSLVVAGGGEQFF.

This chain connects TRBV29-1 to TRBJ2-1, with TRBD2 matching over 8 bases. Germline loops: CDR1 SQVTM, CDR2 ANQGSEA. The CDR3 has 16 residues. Trimming took 4 bases from V and 0 from J; bases not matched to a gene: 8. As DNA, the CDR3 is TGCAGCGTTGGGAGCGGGGGCCATAGCTCCTACAATGAGCAGTTCTTC. Translated, it gives CSVGSGGHSSYNEQFF.

The chain joins TRBV18 to TRBJ1-1; no clear D. Germline V gives CDR1 KGHSH, CDR2 LQKENI. Trimming shortened V by 3 bases and J by 7 bases, and 12 bases separated the two germline ends. CDR3 length: 13 residues. The CDR3 coding sequence is TGTGCCAGCTCACCGGGTGGAGCCCGTGAAGCTTTCTTT. It specifies CASSPGGAREAFF.

V is TRBV23-1 and J is TRBJ2-5; 9 bases line up with TRBD1. The tail of the sequence fits TRBJ2-7 better, so the J call may be wrong. TRBV23-1 is an open reading frame, and its role is uncertain. The CDR3 covers 15 residues. CDR3 loop: CASSQPRDRVYEQYF. As DNA, the CDR3 is TGCGCCAGCAGTCAACCCCGGGACAGGGTCTACGAGCAGTACTTC.

The chain is built from TRBV25-1 and TRBJ2-7; D is undetermined. Deletions cut 2 bases from V and 0 bases from J, with 11 bases between. The CDR3 has 15 residues. The germline CDR1 and CDR2 sequences are MGHDK and SYGVNS. The CDR3 DNA reads TGTGCCAGCAGTGAAGCGTCATCGAGCTCCTACGAGCAGTACTTC. This codes for CASSEASSSSYEQYF.

CDR3 DNA: TGTGCCAGCAGTGAGTTGGGGGGAGCGGTCAGGTCCTACGAGCAGTACTTC. Protein: CASSELGGAVRSYEQYF. The rearrangement uses TRBV6-1 and TRBJ2-7, with D possibly TRBD2 on 6 matching bases. The CDR3 spans 17 residues. V shed 3 bases and J shed 1 base, with 19 bases lying between them. CDR1 MNHNS and CDR2 SASEGT come from the germline V gene.

The V gene is TRBV7-2, the J gene TRBJ1-4; D unresolved. CDR1 SGHTA and CDR2 FQGNSA come from the germline V gene. The CDR3 loop spans 15 amino acids. The V end was cut by 0 bases, the J end by 8 bases, with 13 bases between. The CDR3 here is CASSLARAATEKLFF. The CDR3 DNA is TGTGCCAGCAGCTTAGCGAGGGCAGCCACAGAAAAACTGTTTTTT.

The chain recombines TRBV7-3 with TRBJ2-3, with 8 bases identical to TRBD2. The germline V gene encodes CDR1 SGHTA and CDR2 FQGTGA. CDR3 length: 14 amino acids. Losses at the gene ends were 5 bases for V and 6 bases for J; bases not matched to a gene: 7. The CDR3 coding sequence is TGTGCCAGCAGCCCGGGGGGGACGGGGGATACGCAGTATTTT. Protein product: CASSPGGTGDTQYF.

The chain carries TRBV27 and TRBJ1-6, with TRBD1 as a possible D gene (6 bases). CDR3 length equals 18 residues. Germline assignment: CDR1 MNHEY and CDR2 SMNVEV (reference sequence). The germline V and J ends were trimmed by 2 bases and 0 bases, with 14 bases remaining between them. CDR3 loop: CASSLRGQGSSYNSPLHF. In DNA form, the CDR3 reads TGTGCCAGCAGTTTACGTGGCCAGGGGAGCTCCTATAATTCACCCCTCCACTTT.

This chain links TRBV10-1 with TRBJ2-5; 12 bases match TRBD2. V was clipped by 4 bases and J by 2 bases; unmatched bases: 5. CDR1 WNHNN and CDR2 SYGVQD come from the germline V gene (reference sequence). This CDR3 is 16 amino acids long. Here the CDR3 DNA reads TGCGCCAGCAGTGGCCTAGCGGGGGGGATTCAAGAGACCCAGTACTTC. It is translated as CASSGLAGGIQETQYF.

This clone was seen a handful of times. The rearrangement uses TRBV7-9 and TRBJ1-1; TRBD1 is a possible D gene (5 bases). The CDR3 loop spans 15 amino acids. V lost 0 bases and J 6 bases, leaving 14 bases between the germline ends. Germline V gene lookup returns CDR1 SEHNR and CDR2 FQNEAQ (reference sequence). The CDR3 DNA follows: TGTGCCAGCAGCTTAGCGGGCAGGGAAGGCCCTGAAGCTTTCTTT. Protein sequence: CASSLAGREGPEAFF.

About this clone: Distinct nucleotide sequences in the sample also encode this CDR3. The V and J genes are TRBV27 and TRBJ2-5; D perhaps matches TRBD1 (5 bases). This CDR3 is 13 amino acids long. Germline lookup yields CDR1 MNHEY and CDR2 SMNVEV (reference sequence). Between the trimmed V and J ends, which lost 2 bases and 4 bases, there was a span of 8 bases. In DNA form, the CDR3 reads TGTGCCAGCAGTTTAAGGGGTGGAGAGACCCAGTACTTC. Translation gives CASSLRGGETQYF.

V gene TRBV27 combines with J gene TRBJ2-7, with TRBD1 identical over 8 bases. V dropped 5 bases and J dropped 4; count of bases not matched to a gene: 13. This CDR3 contains 16 residues. CDR1 is MNHEY and CDR2 is SMNVEV in the germline V gene (reference sequence). CDR3 sequence: CASSLAGGQVVYEQYF. In DNA, the CDR3 is TGTGCCAGCAGTCTAGCCGGGGGACAGGTAGTTTACGAGCAGTACTTC.

The genes are TRBV9 and TRBJ1-2, with D unclear. This CDR3 has 18 amino acids. The germline V gene encodes CDR1 SGDLS and CDR2 YYNGEE. The germline V and J ends were trimmed by 3 bases and 3 bases, with 24 bases remaining between them. The DNA of the CDR3 is TGTGCCAGCAGCGGAGACCCATTCACGATGGGCCTGGACTATGGCTACACCTTC. This sequence encodes CASSGDPFTMGLDYGYTF. Drawing the rest from reference TRBV9 and TRBJ1-2, the complete variable domain is DSGVTQTPKHLITATGQRVTLRCSPRSGDLSVYWYQQSLDQGLQFLIQYYNGEERAKGNILERFSAQQFPDLHSELNLSSLELGDSALYFCASSGDPFTMGLDYGYTFGSGTRLTVV.

In this sample, this clone turned up a few times. The chain combines TRBV30 with TRBJ1-1; D may be TRBD1 (6 bases). Trimming cost V 0 bases and J 5 bases, with 10 bases left between them. Germline CDR1 reads GTSNPN; CDR2 reads SVGIG (reference sequence). CDR3 length equals 13 residues. For the CDR3, the DNA is TGTGCCTGGAGTGTCTCCGGGACAACTGAAGCTTTCTTT. Protein sequence: CAWSVSGTTEAFF. The variable domain in full, completed from reference TRBV30 and TRBJ1-1, reads SQTIHQWPATLVQPVGSPLSLECTVEGTSNPNLYWYRQAAGRGLQLLFYSVGIGQISSEVPQNLSASRPQDRQFILSSKKLLLSDSGFYLCAWSVSGTTEAFFGQGTRLTVV.

The chain employs TRBV5-1 and TRBJ2-1; D uncertain. The CDR3 length is 14 residues. The germline V gene has CDR1 SGHRS and CDR2 YFSETQ. V was trimmed by 5 bases and J by 2 bases, leaving 11 bases between them. CDR3 sequence: CASRFPPPYNEQFF. The CDR3 DNA reads TGCGCCAGCAGGTTTCCTCCTCCCTACAATGAGCAGTTCTTC.

The chain recombines TRBV5-4 with TRBJ1-2, with D unresolved. In germline, CDR1 is SGHNT, CDR2 YYREEE (reference sequence). This CDR3 comprises 12 residues. V lost 1 base and J lost 6, with 7 bases in between. The CDR3 is CASSLRLDGYTF. The CDR3, as DNA: TGTGCCAGCAGCTTGAGACTAGATGGCTACACCTTC.

The rearrangement links TRBV30 to TRBJ2-6; D possibly corresponds to TRBD1 (5 bases). The germline V gene encodes CDR1 GTSNPN and CDR2 SVGIG (reference sequence). The CDR3 spans 15 residues. The V end lost 2 bases, the J end lost 2 bases, and 10 bases lay between the germline ends. The CDR3: CAWSPGFPGANVLTF. The CDR3 DNA reads as TGTGCCTGGAGTCCAGGGTTTCCTGGGGCCAACGTCCTGACTTTC.

In this sample, this clone turned up once. V gene TRBV11-1 combines with J gene TRBJ2-1, with D perhaps matching TRBD2 (5 bases). Germline-derived CDR1 and CDR2 are SGHAT and FQDESV (reference sequence). The V gene lost 3 bases and the J gene lost 0 bases, with 9 bases spanning the gap. CDR3 length: 15 amino acids. The CDR3 DNA sequence: TGTGCCAGCAGCTTCAGCGGCAGCTCCTACAATGAGCAGTTCTTC. Translation gives CASSFSGSSYNEQFF.